Listed here are 6 T cell receptor beta chains from one sample, sequenced in a study of T cell changes during pregnancy in multiple sclerosis. Using immunoSEQ multiplex PCR, the repertoire was profiled, and TCRdb retains in-frame clones only, with some absent. The data show tens of thousands of clones, with roughly 94% seen just once and approximately 0.84% held by the top ten. Sequenced here: peripheral blood, sampled in the third trimester of pregnancy. These receptors were collected from a female donor with multiple sclerosis, enrolled in a pregnancy study.

Regarding this clone: Other DNA sequences in this sample translate to the same CDR3. V usage is TRBV7-2 and J usage is TRBJ1-5; D unclear. This CDR3 is built from 13 residues. Trimming took off 4 bases at V and 3 bases at J, with 7 bases between the two ends. Germline V gene sequence: CDR1 SGHTA, CDR2 FQGNSA. The CDR3: CASSSRLNQPQHF. CDR3 DNA: TGTGCCAGCAGCTCCCGTCTCAATCAGCCCCAGCATTTT.

The chain combines TRBV30 with TRBJ2-7; 11 bases fit TRBD2. Germline V gene sequence: CDR1 GTSNPN, CDR2 SVGIG (reference sequence). V trimming: 3 bases; J trimming: 2 bases; junction bases outside the gene matches: 6. The CDR3 has 15 residues. DNA for the CDR3: TGTGCCTGGAGCGACACTAGCGGGAGCACCTACGAGCAGTACTTC. Residues: CAWSDTSGSTYEQYF.

This chain links TRBV28 with TRBJ2-3, with 8 bases identical to TRBD2. CDR1 is MDHEN and CDR2 is SYDVKM in the germline V gene. The V and J ends lost 8 bases and 1 base, in that order; junction bases with no gene match: 8. The CDR3 covers 15 residues. The CDR3 region has the DNA TGTGCCAGCCTTGGCGCGGGGGGTGGCACAGATACGCAGTATTTT. This encodes CASLGAGGGTDTQYF.

V gene TRBV27 combines with J gene TRBJ1-5; TRBD1 might be the D (5 bases). Trimming pared 0 bases from V and 4 bases from J, leaving 16 bases between. The CDR3 has 17 amino acids. CDR1 is MNHEY and CDR2 is SMNVEV in the germline V gene (reference sequence). This chain's CDR3 is CASSLSWGGIRNQPQHF. The DNA of the CDR3 is TGTGCCAGCAGTTTATCTTGGGGGGGGATTCGGAATCAGCCCCAGCATTTT.

This chain connects TRBV9 to TRBJ2-1, with D uncertain. Between the trimmed V and J ends, which lost 3 bases and 13 bases, there was a span of 17 bases. The CDR3 length is 13 residues. Germline CDR1 and CDR2: SGDLS and YYNGEE. This CDR3 is CASSAGDGGRQFF. The CDR3 DNA reads as TGTGCCAGCAGCGCCGGAGATGGTGGCCGCCAGTTCTTC.

CDR3 sequence: CASRLGQGVYGYTF. The CDR3 DNA reads TGTGCCAGCAGACTGGGACAGGGAGTCTATGGCTACACCTTC. This chain joins TRBV27 and TRBJ1-2; 9 nucleotides agree with TRBD1. The CDR3 has 14 amino acids. Germline CDR1 and CDR2: MNHEY and SMNVEV (reference sequence). V gave up 6 bases and J gave up 4 bases; unmatched junction bases: 6.